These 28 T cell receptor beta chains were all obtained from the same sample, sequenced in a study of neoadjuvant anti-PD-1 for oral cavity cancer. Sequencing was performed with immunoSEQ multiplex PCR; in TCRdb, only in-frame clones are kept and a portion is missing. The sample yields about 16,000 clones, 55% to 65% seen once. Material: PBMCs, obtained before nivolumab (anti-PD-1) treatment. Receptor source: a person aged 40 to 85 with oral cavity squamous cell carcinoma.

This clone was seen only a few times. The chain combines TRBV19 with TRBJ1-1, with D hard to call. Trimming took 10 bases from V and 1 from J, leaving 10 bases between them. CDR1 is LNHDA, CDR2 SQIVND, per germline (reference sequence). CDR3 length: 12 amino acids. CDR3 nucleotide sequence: TGTGCCACTTCGCTAGGGAACACTGAAGCTTTCTTT. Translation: CATSLGNTEAFF. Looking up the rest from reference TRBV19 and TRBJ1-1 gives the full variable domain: DGGITQSPKYLFRKEGQNVTLSCEQNLNHDAMYWYRQDPGQGLRLIYYSQIVNDFQKGDIAEGYSVSREKKESFPLTVTSAQKNPTAFYLCATSLGNTEAFFGQGTRLTVV.

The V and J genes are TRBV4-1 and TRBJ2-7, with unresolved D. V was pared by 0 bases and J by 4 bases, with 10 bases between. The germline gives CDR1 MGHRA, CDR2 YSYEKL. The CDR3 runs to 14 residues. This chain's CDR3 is CASSQEERWYEQYF. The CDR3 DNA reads TGCGCCAGCAGCCAAGAAGAGAGGTGGTACGAGCAGTACTTC.

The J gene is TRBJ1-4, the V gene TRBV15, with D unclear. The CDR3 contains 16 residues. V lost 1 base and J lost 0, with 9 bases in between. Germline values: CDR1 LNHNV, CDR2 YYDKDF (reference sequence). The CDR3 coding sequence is TGTGCCACCAGCAGAGTTCTATCGGCAACTAATGAAAAACTGTTTTTT. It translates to CATSRVLSATNEKLFF.

CDR3 amino acids: CASSSQQGVDTEAFF. The CDR3 region has the DNA TGCGCCAGCAGCTCTCAACAGGGGGTGGACACTGAAGCTTTCTTT. The V gene is TRBV5-1, the J gene TRBJ1-1; 8 bases fit TRBD1. The CDR3 extends over 15 amino acids. Germline CDR1 SGHRS, CDR2 YFSETQ. J lost 3 bases, V lost 3 bases, and 7 bases had no gene match.

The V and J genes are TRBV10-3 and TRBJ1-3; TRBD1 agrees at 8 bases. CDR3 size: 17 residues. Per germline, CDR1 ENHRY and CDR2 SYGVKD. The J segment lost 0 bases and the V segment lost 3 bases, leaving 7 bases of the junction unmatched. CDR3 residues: CAISELGQVSSGNTIYF. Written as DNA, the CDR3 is TGTGCCATCAGTGAACTGGGACAGGTCAGCTCTGGAAACACCATATATTTT.

The CDR3 region is CASSDGGEQFF. In nucleotides, the CDR3 is TGTGCCAGCAGTGATGGGGGGGAGCAGTTCTTC. The rearrangement joins TRBV2 to TRBJ2-1; D perhaps matches TRBD2 (6 bases). The CDR3 sequence is 11 residues long. The germline gives CDR1 SNHLY, CDR2 FYNNEI. Trimming cost V 3 bases and J 10 bases, with 7 bases left between them.

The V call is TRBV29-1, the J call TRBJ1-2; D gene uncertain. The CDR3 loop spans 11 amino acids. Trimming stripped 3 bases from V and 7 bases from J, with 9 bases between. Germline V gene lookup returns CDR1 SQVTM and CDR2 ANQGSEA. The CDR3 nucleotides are TGCAGCGTTGATGAGGGAGGTGGCTACACCTTC. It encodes CSVDEGGGYTF.

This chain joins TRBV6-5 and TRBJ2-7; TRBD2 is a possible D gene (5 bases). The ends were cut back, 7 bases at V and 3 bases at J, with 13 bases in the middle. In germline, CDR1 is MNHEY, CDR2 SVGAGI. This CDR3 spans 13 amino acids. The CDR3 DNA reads TGTGCCAGCAAGGGAGTCGCGCGCTACGAGCAGTACTTC. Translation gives CASKGVARYEQYF.

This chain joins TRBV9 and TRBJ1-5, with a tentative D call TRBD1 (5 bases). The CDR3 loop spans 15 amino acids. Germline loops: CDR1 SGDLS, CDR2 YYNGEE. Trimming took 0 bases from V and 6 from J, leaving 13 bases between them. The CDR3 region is CASSVDGTRGQPQHF. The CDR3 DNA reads TGTGCCAGCAGCGTAGATGGGACCCGAGGTCAGCCCCAGCATTTT. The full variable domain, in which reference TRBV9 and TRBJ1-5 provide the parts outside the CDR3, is DSGVTQTPKHLITATGQRVTLRCSPRSGDLSVYWYQQSLDQGLQFLIQYYNGEERAKGNILERFSAQQFPDLHSELNLSSLELGDSALYFCASSVDGTRGQPQHFGDGTRLSIL.

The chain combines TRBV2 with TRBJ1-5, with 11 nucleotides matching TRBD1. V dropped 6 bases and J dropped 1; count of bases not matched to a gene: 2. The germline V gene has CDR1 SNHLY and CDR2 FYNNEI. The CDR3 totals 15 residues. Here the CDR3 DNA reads TGTGCCAGCAGAGGACAGGGGGCCAGCAATCAGCCCCAGCATTTT. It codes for CASRGQGASNQPQHF.

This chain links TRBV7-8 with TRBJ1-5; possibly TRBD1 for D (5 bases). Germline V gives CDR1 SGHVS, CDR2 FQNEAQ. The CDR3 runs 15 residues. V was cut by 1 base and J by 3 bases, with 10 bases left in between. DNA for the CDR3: TGTGCCAGCAGCTTAGGGCAGGGAGACAATCAGCCCCAGCATTTT. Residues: CASSLGQGDNQPQHF. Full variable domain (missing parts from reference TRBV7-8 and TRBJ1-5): GAGVSQSPRYKVAKRGQDVALRCDPISGHVSLFWYQQALGQGPEFLTYFQNEAQLDKSGLPSDRFFAERPEGSVSTLKIQRTQQEDSAVYLCASSLGQGDNQPQHFGDGTRLSIL.

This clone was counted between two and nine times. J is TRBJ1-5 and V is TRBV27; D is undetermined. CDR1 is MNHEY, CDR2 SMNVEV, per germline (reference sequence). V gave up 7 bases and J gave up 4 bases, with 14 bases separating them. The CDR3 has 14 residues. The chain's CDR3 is CASTASIRNQPQHF. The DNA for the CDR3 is TGTGCCAGCACCGCATCTATCAGGAATCAGCCCCAGCATTTT.

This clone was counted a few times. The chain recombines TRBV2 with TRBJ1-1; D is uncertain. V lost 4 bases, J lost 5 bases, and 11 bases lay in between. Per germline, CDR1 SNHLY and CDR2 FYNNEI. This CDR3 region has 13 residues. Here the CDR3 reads CASSGGDGTEAFF. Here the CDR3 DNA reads TGTGCCAGCAGTGGAGGTGATGGGACTGAAGCTTTCTTT.

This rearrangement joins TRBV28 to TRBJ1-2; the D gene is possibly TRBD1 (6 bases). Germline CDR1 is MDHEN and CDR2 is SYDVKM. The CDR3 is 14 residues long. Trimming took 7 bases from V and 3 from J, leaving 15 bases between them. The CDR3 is CASTQGGADYGYTF. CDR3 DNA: TGTGCCAGCACCCAAGGGGGGGCAGACTATGGCTACACCTTC.

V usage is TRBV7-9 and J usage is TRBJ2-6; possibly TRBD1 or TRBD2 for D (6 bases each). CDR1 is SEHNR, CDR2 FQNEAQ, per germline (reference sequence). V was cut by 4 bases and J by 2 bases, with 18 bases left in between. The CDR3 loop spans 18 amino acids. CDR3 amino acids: CASSSPGAGSAGANVLTF. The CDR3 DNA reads TGTGCCAGCAGCTCCCCGGGGGCGGGCTCGGCTGGGGCCAACGTCCTGACTTTC.

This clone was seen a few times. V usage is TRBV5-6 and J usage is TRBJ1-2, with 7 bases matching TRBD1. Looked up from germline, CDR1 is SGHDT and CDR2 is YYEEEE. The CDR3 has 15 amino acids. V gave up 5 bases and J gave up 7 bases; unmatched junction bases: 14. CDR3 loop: CASSRPTGVAFGYTF. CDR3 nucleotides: TGTGCCAGCAGTCGCCCCACAGGGGTTGCCTTTGGCTACACCTTC.

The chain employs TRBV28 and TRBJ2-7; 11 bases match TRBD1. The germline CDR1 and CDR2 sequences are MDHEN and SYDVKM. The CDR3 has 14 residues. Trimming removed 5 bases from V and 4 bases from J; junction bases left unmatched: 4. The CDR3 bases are TGTGCCAGCAGTGGGACAGGGGGGACGTACGAGCAGTACTTC. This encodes CASSGTGGTYEQYF. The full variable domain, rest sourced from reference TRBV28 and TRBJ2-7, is DVKVTQSSRYLVKRTGEKVFLECVQDMDHENMFWYRQDPGLGLRLIYFSYDVKMKEKGDIPEGYSVSREKKERFSLILESASTNQTSMYLCASSGTGGTYEQYFGPGTRLTVT.

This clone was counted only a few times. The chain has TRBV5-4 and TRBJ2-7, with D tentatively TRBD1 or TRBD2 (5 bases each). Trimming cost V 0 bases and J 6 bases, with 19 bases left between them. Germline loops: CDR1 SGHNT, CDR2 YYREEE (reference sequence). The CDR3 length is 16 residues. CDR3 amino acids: CASSLGGSAGLSEQYF. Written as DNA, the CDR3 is TGTGCCAGCAGCTTGGGGGGGAGCGCCGGCCTAAGCGAGCAGTACTTC.

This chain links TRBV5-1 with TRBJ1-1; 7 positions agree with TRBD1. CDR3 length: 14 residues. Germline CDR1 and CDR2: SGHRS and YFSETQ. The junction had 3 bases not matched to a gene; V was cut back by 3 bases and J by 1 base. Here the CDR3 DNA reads TGCGCCAGCAGCTCGGGACAGAAGAACACTGAAGCTTTCTTT. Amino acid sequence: CASSSGQKNTEAFF.

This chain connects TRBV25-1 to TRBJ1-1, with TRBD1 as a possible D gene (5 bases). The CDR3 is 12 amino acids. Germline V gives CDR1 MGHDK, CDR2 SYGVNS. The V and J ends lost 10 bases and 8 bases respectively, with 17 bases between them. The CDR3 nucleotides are TGTGCCACAAGGAAGGGACCGATGGAAGCTTTCTTT. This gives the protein CATRKGPMEAFF.

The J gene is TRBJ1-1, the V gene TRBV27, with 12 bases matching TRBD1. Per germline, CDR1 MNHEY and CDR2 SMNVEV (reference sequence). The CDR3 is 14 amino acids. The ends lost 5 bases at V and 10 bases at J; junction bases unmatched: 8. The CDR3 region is CASSPPGQGAVAFF. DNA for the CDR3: TGTGCCAGCAGTCCCCCGGGACAGGGGGCGGTAGCTTTCTTT.

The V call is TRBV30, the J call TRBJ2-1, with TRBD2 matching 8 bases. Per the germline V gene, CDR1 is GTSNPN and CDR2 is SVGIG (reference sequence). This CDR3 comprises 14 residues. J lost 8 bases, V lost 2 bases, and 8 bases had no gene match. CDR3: CAWSLGLAGDEQFF. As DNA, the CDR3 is TGTGCCTGGAGTTTAGGACTAGCTGGGGATGAGCAGTTCTTC.

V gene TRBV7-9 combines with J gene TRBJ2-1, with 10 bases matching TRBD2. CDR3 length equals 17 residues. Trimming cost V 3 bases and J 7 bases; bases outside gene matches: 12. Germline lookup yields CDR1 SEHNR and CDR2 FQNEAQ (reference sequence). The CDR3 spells CASSFLAGAGPMNEQFF. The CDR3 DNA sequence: TGTGCCAGCAGCTTCCTAGCGGGAGCAGGGCCAATGAATGAGCAGTTCTTC.

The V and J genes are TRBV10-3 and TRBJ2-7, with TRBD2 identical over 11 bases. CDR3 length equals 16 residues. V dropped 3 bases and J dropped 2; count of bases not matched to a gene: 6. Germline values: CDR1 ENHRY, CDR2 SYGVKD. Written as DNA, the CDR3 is TGTGCCATCAGTGAATCCGGGACTAGCGGTACCTACGAGCAGTACTTC. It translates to CAISESGTSGTYEQYF.

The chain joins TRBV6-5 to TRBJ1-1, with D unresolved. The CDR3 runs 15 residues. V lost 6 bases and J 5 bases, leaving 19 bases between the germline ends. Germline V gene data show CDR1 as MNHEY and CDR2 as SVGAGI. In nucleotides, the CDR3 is TGTGCCAGCAGGCCAGGATGGGTTTCTCCGACTGAAGCTTTCTTT. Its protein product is CASRPGWVSPTEAFF.

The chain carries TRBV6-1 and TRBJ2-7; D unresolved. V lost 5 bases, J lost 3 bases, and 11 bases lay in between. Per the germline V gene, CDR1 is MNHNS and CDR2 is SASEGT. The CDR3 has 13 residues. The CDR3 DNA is TGTGCCAGCAGTAATACCAACCTCTACGAGCAGTACTTC. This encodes CASSNTNLYEQYF.

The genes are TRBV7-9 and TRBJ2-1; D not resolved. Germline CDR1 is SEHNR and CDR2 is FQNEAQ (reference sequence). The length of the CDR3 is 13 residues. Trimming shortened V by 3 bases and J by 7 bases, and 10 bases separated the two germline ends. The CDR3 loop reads CASSFGPGNEQFF. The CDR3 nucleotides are TGTGCCAGCAGCTTTGGACCCGGGAATGAGCAGTTCTTC.

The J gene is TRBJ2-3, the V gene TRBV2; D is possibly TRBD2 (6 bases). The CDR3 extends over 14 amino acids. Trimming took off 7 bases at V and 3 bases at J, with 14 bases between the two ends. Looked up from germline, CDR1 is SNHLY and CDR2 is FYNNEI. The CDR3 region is CASTWGVQTDTQYF. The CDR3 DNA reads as TGTGCCAGCACTTGGGGGGTCCAGACAGATACGCAGTATTTT.